Following are 5 T cell receptor beta chains from one sample sequenced in a study of T cells in Graves' hyperthyroidism and ophthalmopathy. The CDR3 regions of TCR beta were amplified from RNA transcripts. The primer set for the first-round RT-PCR of the TCR CDR3 was HTBI. TCRdb analysed the multiplex PCR reads with MiXCR anew, one entry per CDR3 protein. The sample holds around 540,000 distinct CDR3 sequences, about 16% seen once. Sequences were obtained from blood. These receptor sequences come from a woman aged 25 to 45 with Graves' ophthalmopathy.

In this sample, this clonotype turned up many times. The chain has TRBV7-2 and TRBJ2-3; TRBD2 might be the D (5 bases). Germline CDR1 and CDR2: SGHTA and FQGNSA. Trimming stripped 5 bases from V and 4 bases from J, with 16 bases between. CDR3 size: 15 residues. This chain's CDR3 is CASSPRRQNSDTQYF. The CDR3 bases are TGTGCCAGCAGCCCAAGGAGGCAGAATTCAGATACGCAGTATTTT. Full variable domain (remainder filled in from reference TRBV7-2 and TRBJ2-3): GAGVSQSPSNKVTEKGKDVELRCDPISGHTALYWYRQSLGQGLEFLIYFQGNSAPDKSGLPSDRFSAERTGGSVSTLTIQRTQQEDSAVYLCASSPRRQNSDTQYFGPGTRLTVL.

This clonotype occurred many times. The rearrangement links TRBV29-1 to TRBJ1-1; D ambiguous. Trimming cost V 5 bases and J 4 bases, with 17 bases left between them. CDR1 and CDR2 from the germline V gene are SQVTM and ANQGSEA. This CDR3 contains 14 residues. CDR3 in amino acids: CSVSLGGGPTEAFF. CDR3 sequence (DNA): TGCAGCGTTTCCCTGGGTGGAGGCCCCACTGAAGCTTTCTTT.

At least ten counts were recorded for this clonotype. This sequence joins TRBV7-6 and TRBJ2-1, with D unclear. CDR1 is SGHVS and CDR2 is FNYEAQ in the germline V gene. The ends were cut back, 5 bases at V and 4 bases at J, with 15 bases in the middle. The CDR3 is 15 amino acids. CDR3 sequence (DNA): TGTGCCAGCAGCCAAGACAAGAACTCGTACAATGAGCAGTTCTTC. This translates into CASSQDKNSYNEQFF.

The gene calls are TRBV10-3 and TRBJ2-7; D tentatively reads TRBD1 or TRBD2 (6 bases each). This CDR3 region has 17 residues. Per germline, CDR1 ENHRY and CDR2 SYGVKD. Trimming removed 0 bases at V and 0 bases at J, with 15 bases between. The CDR3 DNA follows: TGTGCCATCAGTGAGTCGAAGGGGGGACTTCCCTCCTACGAGCAGTACTTC. Amino acid sequence: CAISESKGGLPSYEQYF.

This chain uses TRBV27 with TRBJ1-5; TRBD1 aligns across 10 bases. Trimming cost V 5 bases and J 5 bases; bases outside gene matches: 15. CDR1 and CDR2 (germline): MNHEY, SMNVEV (reference sequence). CDR3 size: 18 residues. The CDR3 spells CASSPDPRDRGVDQPQHF. CDR3 nucleotide sequence: TGTGCCAGCAGTCCCGACCCCCGGGACAGGGGCGTCGATCAGCCCCAGCATTTT.